The TCR beta chain under discussion was sequenced for a study of blood T cell repertoires in COVID-19. Study context: Material from acute and convalescent COVID-19 was sourced from the United States, Italy and Spain.

As processed by the authors: Reference gene primer amplification yielded estimated nucleated cell counts. Sequenced by immunoSEQ multiplex PCR; TCRdb stores in-frame clones only, minus some. That table furnishes V, J and clone size, whereas the DNA furnished D and trimming. Among about 270,000 clones listed, more than 85% were seen once. This clonotype was sampled from a young adult with COVID-19, enrolled during active disease. The sequenced sample was peripheral blood.

CDR3 amino acids: CASTQEWSRSYEQYF. Here the CDR3 DNA reads TGTGCCAGTACTCAAGAATGGAGCCGCTCCTACGAGCAGTACTTC. The V and J genes are TRBV19 and TRBJ2-7; D ambiguous. V was cut by 7 bases and J by 0 bases, with 16 bases left in between. The CDR3 totals 15 residues. Germline values: CDR1 LNHDA, CDR2 SQIVND (reference sequence).